This T cell receptor beta chain comes out of a study of blood T cell repertoires in COVID-19. Study-wide background: COVID-19 samples, acute and convalescent, were from the United States, Italy and Spain.

Methods used by the authors: The assay estimated nucleated cells by amplifying reference gene primers. Only in-frame clones appear in the TCRdb table, and some are missing; sequencing was by immunoSEQ multiplex PCR. The V and J calls and clone size come from that table; D and trimming were worked out from the DNA. The sample has approximately 150,000 clones, roughly 87% seen once. The V gene end was trimmed by 1 base and the J gene end by 7 bases; junction bases not matched to a gene: 6. Germline V gene lookup returns CDR1 LGHNA and CDR2 YSLEER. This CDR3 has 15 amino acids. The sample comprised peripheral blood. The TCR sequence derives from a woman between 70 and 85 years old with acute or convalescent COVID-19. This sequence joins TRBV4-3 and TRBJ1-5, with 8 bases lining up with TRBD1. CDR3 region: CASSQGRGPSQPQHF. DNA for the CDR3: TGCGCCAGCAGCCAAGGCAGGGGGCCCTCCCAGCCCCAGCATTTT.